The rows below give T cell receptor beta chains drawn from one sample of a study of cytomegalovirus exposure and HLA in healthy donors. The repertoire was sequenced with immunoSEQ multiplex PCR; TCRdb's copy has only in-frame clones and lacks some. The sample contains more than 150,000 clones, around four fifths of which appear only once. Sequenced: PBMCs. Source of these receptors: a man between 18 and 35 years old in good health and CMV-seronegative. The CDR3 runs from the conserved cysteine through the conserved F or W. A D gene is named only where the DNA matches it firmly. Size tells how often a clone was seen (once, few, many) or the class of an expanded clone, and some rows leave it out.

V	size	D	J	CDR3	DNA
TRBV9	NA	TRBD2	TRBJ2-5	CASSGPLADGTQYF	TGTGCCAGCAGCGGACCGCTAGCGGACGGGACCCAGTACTTC
TRBV6-5	NA	TRBD2	TRBJ2-1	CASSYYGTGGNEQFF	TGTGCCAGCAGTTACTACGGGACCGGGGGGAATGAGCAGTTCTTC
TRBV19	NA	TRBD1	TRBJ1-6	CASRVRDRVSPLHF	TGTGCCAGTAGAGTCCGGGACAGGGTGTCACCCCTCCACTTT
TRBV9	NA	TRBD2	TRBJ2-1	CASSDGPSGGYNEQFF	TGTGCCAGCAGCGACGGACCGAGCGGGGGCTACAATGAGCAGTTCTTC
TRBV2	NA	TRBD1	TRBJ1-3	CASSQRTGPGNTIYF	TGTGCCAGCAGTCAAAGGACAGGGCCTGGAAACACCATATATTTT
TRBV7-3	few	TRBD2	TRBJ2-3	CASSTSASGATDTQYF	TGTGCCAGCAGCACCTCGGCTAGCGGGGCCACAGATACGCAGTATTTT
TRBV30	NA	NA	TRBJ1-6	CAWRTEKNNSPLHF	TGTGCCTGGAGGACAGAAAAGAATAATTCACCCCTCCACTTT
TRBV7-6	NA	NA	TRBJ1-2	CASSLGGPGEGYYGYTF	TGTGCCAGCAGCTTGGGGGGACCCGGGGAGGGGTACTATGGCTACACCTTC
TRBV7-9	NA	TRBD1	TRBJ2-5	CASIQDRGYGETQYF	TGTGCCAGCATCCAGGACAGGGGGTATGGAGAGACCCAGTACTTC
TRBV7-2	NA	TRBD2	TRBJ2-1	CASRDRLAGNYNEQFF	TGTGCCAGCAGGGACAGACTAGCGGGTAATTACAATGAGCAGTTCTTC
TRBV19	NA	TRBD1	TRBJ2-7	CASSIPGQGYEQYF	TGTGCCAGTAGTATTCCGGGACAGGGGTACGAGCAGTACTTC
TRBV5-1	once	NA	TRBJ2-7	CASSPLAGNYEQYF	TGCGCCAGCAGCCCCCTGGCGGGGAACTACGAGCAGTACTTC
TRBV4-3	NA	TRBD1	TRBJ1-2	CASSQGVAGGQGYGYTF	TGCGCCAGCAGCCAAGGCGTGGCAGGGGGTCAAGGTTATGGCTACACCTTC
TRBV7-8	NA	NA	TRBJ2-1	CASSPPVVAYSYNEQFF	TGTGCCAGCAGCCCCCCGGTTGTAGCCTATTCCTACAATGAGCAGTTCTTC
TRBV5-6	NA	TRBD1	TRBJ1-4	CASSFRQTGGNEKLFF	TGTGCCAGCAGCTTTCGACAGACAGGGGGGAATGAAAAACTGTTTTTT
TRBV7-3	NA	TRBD2	TRBJ2-1	CASSSLGTSGATYNEQFF	TGTGCCAGCAGCTCCCTGGGGACTAGCGGGGCAACATACAATGAGCAGTTCTTC
TRBV11-2	NA	NA	TRBJ2-7	CASSQRGYEQYF	TGTGCCAGCTCCCAGAGGGGGTACGAGCAGTACTTC
TRBV7-9	NA	NA	TRBJ1-1	CASSPPTGGGGTEAFF	TGTGCCAGCAGCCCCCCGACAGGAGGGGGGGGCACTGAAGCTTTCTTT
TRBV9	NA	TRBD2	TRBJ2-1	CASSSMTSGAYNEQFF	TGTGCCAGCAGCTCAATGACTAGCGGGGCCTACAATGAGCAGTTCTTC
TRBV7-9	NA	TRBD1	TRBJ1-2	CASSLETGVYGYTF	TGTGCCAGCAGCTTGGAGACAGGGGTATATGGCTACACCTTC
TRBV11-2	NA	NA	TRBJ1-1	CASSPLTRTEAFF	TGTGCCAGCAGCCCACTGACTCGGACTGAAGCTTTCTTT
TRBV5-6	NA	TRBD2	TRBJ2-1	CASSFPSGRSYNEQFF	TGTGCCAGCAGCTTCCCTAGCGGTCGATCCTACAATGAGCAGTTCTTC
TRBV9	NA	TRBD2	TRBJ2-1	CASSRLAGGQEQFF	TGTGCCAGCAGTCGACTAGCGGGAGGGCAAGAGCAGTTCTTC
TRBV27	once	NA	TRBJ2-1	CASRNGIYNEQFF	TGTGCCAGCCGAAACGGGATCTACAATGAGCAGTTCTTC
TRBV7-9	NA	TRBD1	TRBJ1-3	CASSSTGTGGNTIYF	TGTGCCAGCAGCTCGACAGGGACGGGCGGAAACACCATATATTTT
TRBV5-1	NA	NA	TRBJ2-5	CASRSEGGAAETQYF	TGCGCCAGCAGATCCGAGGGGGGGGCCGCTGAGACCCAGTACTTC
TRBV7-8	NA	NA	TRBJ1-5	CASSLGVGGNQPQHF	TGTGCCAGCAGCTTAGGGGTAGGGGGAAATCAGCCCCAGCATTTT
TRBV29-1	NA	NA	TRBJ1-4	CSVVQASKQGRLFF	TGCAGCGTTGTCCAAGCCTCTAAACAGGGAAGACTGTTTTTT
TRBV4-1	NA	TRBD1	TRBJ2-6	CASSPRDSSGANVLTF	TGCGCCAGCAGCCCCCGGGACAGCTCTGGGGCCAACGTCCTGACTTTC